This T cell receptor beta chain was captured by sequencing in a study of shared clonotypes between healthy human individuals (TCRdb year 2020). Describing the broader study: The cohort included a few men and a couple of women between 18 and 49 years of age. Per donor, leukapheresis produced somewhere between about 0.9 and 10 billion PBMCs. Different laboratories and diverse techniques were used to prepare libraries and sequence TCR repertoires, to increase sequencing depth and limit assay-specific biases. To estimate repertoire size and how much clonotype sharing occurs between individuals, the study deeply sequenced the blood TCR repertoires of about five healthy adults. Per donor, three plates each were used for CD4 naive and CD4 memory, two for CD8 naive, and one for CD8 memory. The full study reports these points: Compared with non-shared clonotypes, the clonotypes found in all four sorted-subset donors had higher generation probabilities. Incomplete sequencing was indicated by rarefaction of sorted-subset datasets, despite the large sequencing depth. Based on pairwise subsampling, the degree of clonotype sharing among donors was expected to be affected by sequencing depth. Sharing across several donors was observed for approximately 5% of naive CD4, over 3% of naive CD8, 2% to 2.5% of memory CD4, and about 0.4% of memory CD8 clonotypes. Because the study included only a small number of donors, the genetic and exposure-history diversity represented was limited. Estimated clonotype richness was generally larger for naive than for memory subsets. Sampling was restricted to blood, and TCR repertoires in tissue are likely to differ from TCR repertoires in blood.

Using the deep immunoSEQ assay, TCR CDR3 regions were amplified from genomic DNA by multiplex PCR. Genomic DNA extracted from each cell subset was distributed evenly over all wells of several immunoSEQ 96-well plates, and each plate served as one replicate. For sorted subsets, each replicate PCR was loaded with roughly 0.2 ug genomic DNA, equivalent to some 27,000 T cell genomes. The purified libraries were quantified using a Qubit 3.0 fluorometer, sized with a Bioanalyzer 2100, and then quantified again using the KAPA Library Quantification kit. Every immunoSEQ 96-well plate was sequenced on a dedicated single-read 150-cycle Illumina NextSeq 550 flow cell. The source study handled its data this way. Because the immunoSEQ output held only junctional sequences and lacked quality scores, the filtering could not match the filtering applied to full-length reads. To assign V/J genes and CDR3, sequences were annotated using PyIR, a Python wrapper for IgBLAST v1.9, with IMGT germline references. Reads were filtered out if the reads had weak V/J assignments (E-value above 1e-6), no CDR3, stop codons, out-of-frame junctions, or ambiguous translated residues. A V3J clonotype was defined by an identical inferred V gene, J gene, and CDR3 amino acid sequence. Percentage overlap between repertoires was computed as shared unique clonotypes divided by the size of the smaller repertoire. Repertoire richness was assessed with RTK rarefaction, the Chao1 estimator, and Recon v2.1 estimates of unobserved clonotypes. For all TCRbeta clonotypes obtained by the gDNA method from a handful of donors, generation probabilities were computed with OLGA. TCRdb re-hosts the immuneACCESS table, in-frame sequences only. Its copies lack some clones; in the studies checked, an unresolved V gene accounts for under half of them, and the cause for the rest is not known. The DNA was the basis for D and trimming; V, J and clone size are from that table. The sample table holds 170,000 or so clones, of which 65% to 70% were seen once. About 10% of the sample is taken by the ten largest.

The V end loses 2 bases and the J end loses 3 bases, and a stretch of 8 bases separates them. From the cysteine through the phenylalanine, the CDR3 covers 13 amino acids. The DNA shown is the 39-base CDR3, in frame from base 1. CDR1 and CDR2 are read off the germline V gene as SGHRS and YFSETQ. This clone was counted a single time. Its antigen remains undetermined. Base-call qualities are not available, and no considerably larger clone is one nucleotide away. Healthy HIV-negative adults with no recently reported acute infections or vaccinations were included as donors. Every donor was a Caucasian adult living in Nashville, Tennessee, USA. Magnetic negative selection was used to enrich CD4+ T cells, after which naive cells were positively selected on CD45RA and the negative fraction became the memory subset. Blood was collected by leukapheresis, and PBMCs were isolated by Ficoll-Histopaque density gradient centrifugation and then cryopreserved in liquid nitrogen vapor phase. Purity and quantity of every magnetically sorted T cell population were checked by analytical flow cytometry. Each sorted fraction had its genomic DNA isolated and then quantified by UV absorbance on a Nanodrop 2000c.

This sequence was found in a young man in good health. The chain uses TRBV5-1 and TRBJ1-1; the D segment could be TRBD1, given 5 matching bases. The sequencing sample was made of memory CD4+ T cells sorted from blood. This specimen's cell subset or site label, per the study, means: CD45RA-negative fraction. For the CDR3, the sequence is CASSFGADTEAFF. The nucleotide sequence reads TGCGCCAGCAGCTTTGGGGCGGACACTGAAGCTTTCTTT. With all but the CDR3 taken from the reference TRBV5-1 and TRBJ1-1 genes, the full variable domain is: KAGVTQTPRYLIKTRGQQVTLSCSPISGHRSVSWYQQTPGQGLQFLFEYFSETQRNKGNFPGRFSGRQFSNSRSEMNVSTLELGDSALYLCASSFGADTEAFFGQGTRLTVV.